This T cell receptor (beta chain) was sequenced in a study of T-cell memory formation after mild COVID-19. Whole-study context: In these data, TCR clusters were largely donor specific. Regarding the study as a whole: CD4/CD8 balance held among clones contracting day 15 to 85, and later expanders leaned CD4+. Confirmation of SARS-CoV-2 specificity was lacking for second-wave clones peaking day 37. Clones which contracted sat mainly in CM and EM if CD4+, and in EMRA if CD8+.

The V gene lost 2 bases and the J gene lost 5 bases, with 18 bases spanning the gap. From germline, CDR1 is SGHDT and CDR2 YYEEEE. The CDR3 spans 16 residues. TCRdb passed the 5' RACE reads through MiXCR, listing each CDR3 protein once. The profile shows around 340,000 distinct CDR3 sequences, approximately 15% of them singletons. Details on this clonotype: Antigen unknown.

V usage is TRBV5-6 and J usage is TRBJ2-3, with D possibly matching TRBD1 (6 bases). The sample taken for sequencing was PBMCs or a T cell subset sorted from them (not recorded which). The sequence came from a young man who had mild COVID-19 (a few samples of this study predate the infection). Cell type and time point are not known. This chain's CDR3 is CASSFRTVRGIDTQYF. In DNA, the CDR3 is TGTGCCAGCAGCTTCCGGACAGTTAGGGGCATAGATACGCAGTATTTT.